The 7 T cell receptor beta chains below were found in one sample sequenced in a study of identical twins. TCRdb re-analysed the 5' RACE reads in MiXCR, keeping a single row per CDR3 protein. This table has under 250,000 distinct CDR3 sequences, more than 9.5% appearing once. These data are also associated with another study on yellow fever vaccine responses in identical twins.

Sequenced: memory (CD45RO+) T cells sorted from blood. The receptors stem from a woman under 30 in good health.

This clonotype was seen many times. The chain links TRBV20-1 to TRBJ1-5; D unclear. With 5 bases removed from V and 2 bases from J, the gap between germline ends came to 13 bases. CDR3 length: 14 amino acids. In germline, CDR1 is DFQATT, CDR2 SNEGSKA (reference sequence). The CDR3 bases are TGCAGTGCTTCCGCTGGGGAGGGCAATCAGCCCCAGCATTTT. It yields the protein CSASAGEGNQPQHF.

At least ten counts were recorded for this clonotype. The genes are TRBV12-3 or TRBV12-4 and TRBJ2-5; D is unresolved. The ends were cut back, 10 bases at V and 5 bases at J, with 17 bases in the middle. This CDR3 has 13 residues. The CDR3 DNA reads TGTGCCATGGCCCGTACTCGAGCGGAGACCCAGTACTTC. It translates to CAMARTRAETQYF.

The rearrangement joins TRBV29-1 to TRBJ2-7, with 7 positions matching TRBD2. V was clipped by 8 bases and J by 6 bases; unmatched bases: 16. This CDR3 spans 14 amino acids. From germline, CDR1 is SQVTM and CDR2 ANQGSEA. CDR3 region: CSTQWGGATVEQYF. The CDR3 DNA is TGCAGCACCCAGTGGGGGGGAGCTACGGTCGAGCAGTACTTC.

In its sample, this clonotype was seen many times. This chain joins TRBV9 and TRBJ2-2; 7 bases agree with TRBD2. Per germline, CDR1 SGDLS and CDR2 YYNGEE. This CDR3 is 15 amino acids long. J lost 8 bases, V lost 4 bases, and 11 bases had no gene match. The CDR3: CASSLQRGGKGELFF. The CDR3 DNA sequence: TGTGCCAGCAGCCTTCAGCGGGGTGGGAAAGGGGAGCTGTTTTTT.

Remarks on this clonotype: A much larger clone lies one base from this, so it may be a read error. The rearrangement uses TRBV20-1 and TRBJ2-1; TRBD2 matches 13 bases. Near its end, the DNA agrees better with TRBJ2-7, so the J call may be wrong. Germline-derived CDR1 and CDR2 are DFQATT and SNEGSKA (reference sequence). The CDR3 runs 14 residues. The CDR3 is CSATGLAGVWEQYF. The CDR3 DNA follows: TGCAGTGCTACCGGACTAGCGGGAGTATGGGAGCAGTACTTC.

In its sample, this clonotype was seen a few times. The chain couples TRBV20-1 to TRBJ1-2; D not certain. The CDR3 has 9 amino acids. The V and J ends lost 5 bases and 3 bases respectively, with 1 base between them. Germline V gene lookup returns CDR1 DFQATT and CDR2 SNEGSKA (reference sequence). CDR3 nucleotide sequence: TGCAGTGCTGACTATGGCTACACCTTC. Translating gives CSADYGYTF.

This clonotype was counted a few times. The chain carries TRBV20-1 and TRBJ1-1; D is unclear. Per germline, CDR1 DFQATT and CDR2 SNEGSKA (reference sequence). The length of the CDR3 is 10 residues. The V end was cut by 3 bases, the J end by 4 bases, with 3 bases between. The CDR3 nucleotides read TGCAGTGCTAGGGTCACTGAAGCTTTCTTT. It is translated as CSARVTEAFF.